The 7 T cell receptor beta chains below all came from one sample that was sequenced in a study of ipilimumab plus nivolumab after autologous stem cell transplantation. Libraries were prepared by immunoSEQ multiplex PCR; TCRdb keeps only in-frame clonotypes and omits some of them. The sample contains fewer than 30,000 clones, more than 70% of which appear only once. The sample here was PBMCs, taken in a trial of ipilimumab plus nivolumab as post-transplant consolidation. The receptors originated from a male donor with diffuse large B-cell lymphoma.

This clone was seen a handful of times. This chain links TRBV6-5 with TRBJ1-6, with 7 bases aligning to TRBD1. The CDR3 consists of 15 residues. Unmatched junction bases numbered 4, after V lost 2 bases and J lost 6 bases. Germline CDR1 reads MNHEY; CDR2 reads SVGAGI. The CDR3 loop reads CASSYADRANSPLHF. The CDR3 region has the DNA TGTGCCAGCAGTTACGCCGACAGGGCTAATTCACCCCTCCACTTT.

The V call is TRBV6-4, the J call TRBJ1-1; no definite D call. CDR3 length: 13 residues. Germline lookup yields CDR1 MRHNA and CDR2 SNTAGT. Trimming took off 5 bases at V and 1 base at J, with 8 bases between the two ends. Written as DNA, the CDR3 is TGTGCCAGCAGTACCTCACGGAACACTGAAGCTTTCTTT. Protein sequence: CASSTSRNTEAFF.

The V gene is TRBV6-1, the J gene TRBJ1-3, with TRBD1 matching 7 bases. Trimming removed 6 bases from V and 0 bases from J; junction bases left unmatched: 5. The CDR3 is made up of 15 amino acids. Germline CDR1 and CDR2: MNHNS and SASEGT. The CDR3 loop reads CASRLDRSSGNTIYF. Here the CDR3 DNA reads TGTGCCAGCAGATTGGACAGGAGCTCTGGAAACACCATATATTTT.

The genes are TRBV15 and TRBJ2-7; D call uncertain. The germline V and J ends were trimmed by 4 bases and 1 base, with 14 bases remaining between them. The CDR3 loop spans 15 amino acids. CDR1 is LNHNV and CDR2 is YYDKDF in the germline V gene (reference sequence). The CDR3 sequence: CATSTSFVRSYEQYF. The CDR3, as DNA: TGTGCCACCAGCACCAGCTTCGTTAGGTCCTACGAGCAGTACTTC.

This rearrangement joins TRBV6-1 to TRBJ1-2; a possible D gene is TRBD1 (5 bases). The germline V gene has CDR1 MNHNS and CDR2 SASEGT. V lost 4 bases and J lost 4, with 19 bases in between. CDR3 size: 16 residues. The CDR3 region is CASSGSGASRGYGYTF. CDR3 coding DNA: TGTGCCAGCAGTGGGTCCGGGGCCTCACGGGGCTATGGCTACACCTTC.

The chain uses TRBV14 and TRBJ2-1, with 8 nucleotides matching TRBD2. CDR1 is SGHDN and CDR2 is FVKESK in the germline V gene. The CDR3 has 14 amino acids. V lost 4 bases and J lost 8; bases outside the gene matches: 7. The CDR3 loop reads CASSRKPGGDEQFF. CDR3 DNA sequence: TGTGCCAGCAGCCGCAAACCCGGGGGGGATGAGCAGTTCTTC.

V and J are TRBV6-5 and TRBJ2-1; 7 positions agree with TRBD1. With 2 bases clipped from V and 4 bases from J, the junction kept 8 bases outside the gene matches. CDR3 length: 16 residues. Germline CDR1 is MNHEY and CDR2 is SVGAGI. The CDR3 DNA reads TGTGCCAGCAGTTACCGACCAGGGGGATTGTACAATGAGCAGTTCTTC. Its protein is CASSYRPGGLYNEQFF.